A selection of T cell receptor beta chains follows, all from one sample in a study of cytomegalovirus exposure and HLA in healthy donors. Produced via immunoSEQ multiplex PCR; TCRdb's table is partial and in-frame only. The table has over 150,000 clones, roughly 89% seen once. The sequenced material came from PBMCs. The receptors here all came from a woman between 18 and 30 years old in good health and CMV-seropositive. Both conserved end residues are part of each CDR3. The D gene is left open where the match is weak. Part of the rows lack a size; the others show once, few, many or a class for expanded clones.

size	J	V	D	CDR3	DNA
-	TRBJ1-2	TRBV27	-	CASSQTVYTSGGYGGYTF	TGTGCCAGCAGTCAAACCGTATATACTTCGGGGGGGTACGGTGGCTACACCTTC
-	TRBJ1-1	TRBV5-4	-	CASSEGLWVRENTEAFF	TGTGCCAGCAGCGAGGGACTATGGGTACGAGAGAACACTGAAGCTTTCTTT
-	TRBJ1-2	TRBV9	TRBD1	CASSVALDRVTYGYTF	TGTGCCAGCAGCGTAGCTTTGGACAGGGTGACCTATGGCTACACCTTC
-	TRBJ2-3	TRBV11-3	TRBD1	CASSLGDRGSSTDTQYF	TGTGCCAGCAGCTTAGGGGACAGGGGGTCGAGCACAGATACGCAGTATTTT
-	TRBJ1-4	TRBV28	TRBD1	CASSPQGDSREKLFF	TGTGCCAGCAGTCCACAGGGGGACAGTCGTGAAAAACTGTTTTTT
-	TRBJ2-1	TRBV29-1	TRBD2	CSVVLAGEDNEQFF	TGCAGCGTTGTCCTAGCGGGAGAGGACAATGAGCAGTTCTTC
-	TRBJ1-1	TRBV5-1	TRBD1	CASSVGGQLNTEAFF	TGCGCCAGCAGCGTGGGGGGACAGTTGAACACTGAAGCTTTCTTT
few	TRBJ2-7	TRBV21-1	-	CASSNEQYF	TGTGCCAGCTCAAACGAGCAGTACTTC
-	TRBJ1-1	TRBV7-3	-	CASSLGWNTEAFF	TGTGCCAGCAGCTTAGGCTGGAACACTGAAGCTTTCTTT
-	TRBJ2-7	TRBV6-1	-	CASSDGSSYEQYF	TGTGCCAGCAGTGACGGGAGTTCCTACGAGCAGTACTTC
-	TRBJ2-7	TRBV11-3	TRBD2	CASNKAGEQYEQYF	TGTGCCAGCAACAAAGCGGGAGAGCAATACGAGCAGTACTTC
-	TRBJ1-1	TRBV5-1	TRBD1	CASSLEQGLARNTEAFF	TGCGCCAGCAGCTTGGAACAGGGGCTAGCCCGGAACACTGAAGCTTTCTTT
-	TRBJ1-1	TRBV2	-	CASRQNTEAFF	TGTGCCAGCAGACAGAACACTGAAGCTTTCTTT
-	TRBJ2-2	TRBV19	-	CASRIGGPTSGTGELFF	TGTGCCAGTAGAATCGGCGGGCCCACCTCGGGCACCGGGGAGCTGTTTTTT
many	TRBJ1-1	TRBV6-1	-	CASSESGENTEAFF	TGTGCCAGCAGTGAATCGGGTGAGAACACTGAAGCTTTCTTT
-	TRBJ2-1	TRBV29-1	-	CSVNGINEQFF	TGCAGCGTTAACGGGATTAATGAGCAGTTCTTC
-	TRBJ1-5	TRBV30	-	CAWSPRQDNQPQHF	TGTGCCTGGAGTCCCAGACAGGACAATCAGCCCCAGCATTTT
-	TRBJ2-7	TRBV5-8	TRBD2	CASSPGTRKFEQYF	TGTGCCAGCAGCCCCGGGACTAGGAAATTCGAGCAGTACTTC
once	TRBJ1-4	TRBV2	-	CASRDWGEKLFF	TGTGCCAGCCGGGACTGGGGTGAAAAACTGTTTTTT
-	TRBJ2-1	TRBV11-2	-	CASSLDRGGEQFF	TGTGCCAGCAGCTTAGATCGCGGTGGTGAGCAGTTCTTC
-	TRBJ1-1	TRBV19	-	CASSPPRGRGGRNTEAFF	TGTGCCAGTAGCCCCCCCCGGGGCAGGGGTGGGCGGAACACTGAAGCTTTCTTT
-	TRBJ2-1	TRBV7-2	TRBD2	CASSLDGGGSYNEQFF	TGTGCCAGCAGCTTAGACGGCGGGGGCTCCTACAATGAGCAGTTCTTC
-	TRBJ2-3	TRBV19	TRBD2	CASSMRTSGTDTQYF	TGTGCCAGTAGTATGAGAACTAGCGGGACAGATACGCAGTATTTT
-	TRBJ1-1	TRBV5-1	-	CASSLVAQGGVMVEAFF	TGCGCCAGCAGCTTGGTGGCCCAAGGCGGGGTCATGGTTGAAGCTTTCTTT
-	TRBJ1-5	TRBV18	-	CASSSQNSNQPQHF	TGTGCCAGCTCCTCACAGAATAGCAATCAGCCCCAGCATTTT
-	TRBJ1-2	TRBV11-2	-	CASRIGWGGGDYGYTF	TGTGCCAGCAGAATAGGTTGGGGGGGCGGAGACTATGGCTACACCTTC
-	TRBJ2-5	TRBV27	-	CASSPFRAGETQYF	TGTGCCAGCAGTCCATTCAGGGCGGGGGAGACCCAGTACTTC
-	TRBJ1-2	TRBV28	TRBD1	CASSLRWTGEDYGYTF	TGTGCCAGCAGTTTACGGTGGACAGGGGAGGACTATGGCTACACCTTC
-	TRBJ1-2	TRBV7-3	-	CASKGVEGYTF	TGTGCCAGCAAAGGGGTGGAGGGCTACACCTTC
-	TRBJ2-7	TRBV7-8	TRBD2	CASSHRGAYEQYF	TGTGCCAGCAGCCACCGGGGGGCCTACGAGCAGTACTTC
-	TRBJ2-5	TRBV25-1	-	CASSEFSGGQETQYF	TGTGCCAGCAGTGAATTTTCAGGTGGGCAAGAGACCCAGTACTTC